One and the same sample provided the 21 T cell receptor beta chains below, sequenced in a study of OX40 agonist ivuxolimab in advanced cancers. Sequencing was performed with immunoSEQ multiplex PCR; in TCRdb, only in-frame clones are kept and a portion is missing. The sample has 60,000 to 85,000 clones, over 80% seen once; the top ten hold nearly 0.55%. Sequences were derived from CD4+ or CD8+ T cells sorted from blood, sampled in a trial of the OX40 agonist ivuxolimab. The receptors shown here come from an adult with an advanced solid tumor such as melanoma, head and neck, liver or kidney cancer.

This clone is judged medium-sized. The chain employs TRBV5-6 and TRBJ1-1, with a weak D call TRBD1 (5 bases). In germline, CDR1 is SGHDT, CDR2 YYEEEE. V lost 4 bases to trimming and J lost 0 bases, with 19 bases between them. CDR3 length: 17 amino acids. CDR3 amino acids: CASSPVGGIRMNTEAFF. CDR3 nucleotide sequence: TGTGCCAGCAGCCCCGTGGGGGGGATTAGGATGAACACTGAAGCTTTCTTT. The full variable domain, rest sourced from reference TRBV5-6 and TRBJ1-1, is DAGVTQSPTHLIKTRGQQVTLRCSPKSGHDTVSWYQQALGQGPQFIFQYYEEEERQRGNFPDRFSGHQFPNYSSELNVNALLLGDSALYLCASSPVGGIRMNTEAFFGQGTRLTVV.

The chain combines TRBV2 with TRBJ1-3, with unresolved D. Trimming removed 7 bases from V and 0 bases from J, with 10 bases in between. This CDR3 has 14 amino acids. Germline lookup yields CDR1 SNHLY and CDR2 FYNNEI. The CDR3 sequence is CASKENYSGNTIYF. As DNA, the CDR3 is TGTGCCAGCAAAGAAAACTACTCTGGAAACACCATATATTTT.

This clone was detected only once. The rearrangement links TRBV30 to TRBJ1-2; 7 bases match TRBD1. Germline values: CDR1 GTSNPN, CDR2 SVGIG (reference sequence). J was trimmed by 4 bases and V by 6 bases; bases with no gene match: 8. The CDR3 has 13 amino acids. The CDR3 sequence is CACRDRFVYGYTF. The CDR3 nucleotides are TGTGCCTGCCGGGACAGATTCGTCTATGGCTACACCTTC.

The V call is TRBV5-5, the J call TRBJ2-5; TRBD2 matches 7 bases. Trimming at V came to 0 bases and at J to 4 bases, leaving 9 bases not matched to a gene. The CDR3 covers 16 residues. CDR1 is SGHKS and CDR2 is YYEKEE in the germline V gene (reference sequence). CDR3 DNA sequence: TGTGCCAGCAGCTTGGATATAGGACTAGGGATAGAGACCCAGTACTTC. Encoded protein: CASSLDIGLGIETQYF.

V is TRBV18 and J is TRBJ1-1, with TRBD1 matching 8 bases. The CDR3 runs 15 residues. With 6 bases clipped from V and 0 bases from J, the junction kept 6 bases outside the gene matches. From germline, CDR1 is KGHSH and CDR2 LQKENI. The CDR3 DNA reads TGTGCCAGCTCTGGGACAGGCGGAGTGAACACTGAAGCTTTCTTT. It codes for CASSGTGGVNTEAFF.

This chain links TRBV7-3 with TRBJ2-1, with 7 bases aligning to TRBD2. CDR1 SGHTA and CDR2 FQGTGA come from the germline V gene. J lost 8 bases, V lost 2 bases, and 3 bases had no gene match. CDR3 size: 13 residues. CDR3 sequence (DNA): TGTGCCAGCAGCTTAGCTCGGGGGGATGAGCAGTTCTTC. This translates into CASSLARGDEQFF.

The chain recombines TRBV5-1 with TRBJ2-1; a possible D gene is TRBD2 (6 bases). CDR1 and CDR2 (germline): SGHRS, YFSETQ. The CDR3 spans 15 residues. Trimming left V 4 bases short and J 4 bases short, with 15 bases between. The CDR3 DNA sequence: TGCGCCAGCAGCCAGTTGGCAGGAGGGTACAATGAGCAGTTCTTC. The encoded protein is CASSQLAGGYNEQFF.

A word on this clone: The identical CDR3 is also encoded by other nucleotide sequences in the sample. The chain is built from TRBV5-5 and TRBJ1-5; 9 bases line up with TRBD1. This CDR3 has 13 residues. The V gene's germline CDR1 is SGHKS and CDR2 YYEKEE (reference sequence). V was clipped by 4 bases and J by 5 bases; unmatched bases: 1. The CDR3 here is CASSRTGDQPQHF. The CDR3 DNA reads TGTGCCAGCAGCCGGACAGGGGATCAGCCCCAGCATTTT.

The CDR3 region is CASSPVSQNTGELFF. The CDR3, as DNA: TGTGCCAGCTCACCAGTTTCCCAGAACACCGGGGAGCTGTTTTTT. The rearrangement links TRBV18 to TRBJ2-2, with D hard to call. Germline assignment: CDR1 KGHSH and CDR2 LQKENI. The V gene lost 2 bases and the J gene lost 1 base, with 8 bases spanning the gap. CDR3 length: 15 amino acids.

The chain couples TRBV11-2 to TRBJ2-1, with 8 bases that match TRBD2. In germline, CDR1 is SGHAT, CDR2 FQNNGV. V dropped 5 bases and J dropped 3; count of bases not matched to a gene: 6. This CDR3 has 15 amino acids. The CDR3 reads CASSPSGGNYNEQFF. Here the CDR3 DNA reads TGTGCCAGCAGCCCCTCGGGAGGGAACTACAATGAGCAGTTCTTC.

V is TRBV21-1 and J is TRBJ1-3; TRBD1, the table's D call, was not compared with the DNA. TRBV21-1 counts as a pseudogene. CDR3 length: 19 residues. The CDR3 DNA is TGTGCCAGCAGCAAAGAGGGAACGGCAGGGATCTCCTCTGGAAACACCATATATTTT. Residues: CASSKEGTAGISSGNTIYF.

The chain joins TRBV6-5 to TRBJ2-7; D remains ambiguous. The CDR3 extends over 13 amino acids. Looked up from germline, CDR1 is MNHEY and CDR2 is SVGAGI. V gave up 10 bases and J gave up 3 bases, with 16 bases separating them. CDR3 nucleotide sequence: TGTGCCACTTCAGAGGCGGTTGACTACGAGCAGTACTTC. Its protein is CATSEAVDYEQYF.

The count of this clone is one. This chain connects TRBV27 to TRBJ2-7; 8 nucleotides agree with TRBD2. CDR3 length equals 14 residues. Trimming cost V 3 bases and J 6 bases; bases outside gene matches: 7. The V gene's germline CDR1 is MNHEY and CDR2 SMNVEV (reference sequence). The DNA for the CDR3 is TGTGCCAGCAGTTTGGAAGGACTAGCTGTCGAGCAGTACTTC. The encoded protein is CASSLEGLAVEQYF.

The chain couples TRBV7-7 to TRBJ2-1; D gene ambiguous. Trimming left V 0 bases short and J 2 bases short, with 8 bases between. Germline lookup yields CDR1 SSHAT and CDR2 FNYEAQ (reference sequence). CDR3 length: 15 amino acids. CDR3 protein: CASSLAFGPYNEQFF. The CDR3 DNA sequence: TGTGCCAGCAGCTTAGCTTTCGGTCCCTACAATGAGCAGTTCTTC.

The V and J genes are TRBV6-5 and TRBJ2-1; 7 bases align to TRBD2. This CDR3 has 13 residues. Looked up from germline, CDR1 is MNHEY and CDR2 is SVGAGI. V was clipped by 6 bases and J by 7 bases; unmatched bases: 6. CDR3 sequence reads: CASRDLAENEQFF. Written as DNA, the CDR3 is TGTGCCAGCAGAGATCTAGCGGAAAATGAGCAGTTCTTC.

The chain uses TRBV10-1 and TRBJ2-1; D uncertain. Germline CDR1 and CDR2: WNHNN and SYGVQD (reference sequence). Trimming removed 0 bases from V and 12 bases from J, with 15 bases in between. CDR3 size: 14 residues. CDR3 sequence reads: CASSESGSGRVQFF. The CDR3 nucleotides are TGCGCCAGCAGTGAGTCGGGTTCCGGTAGGGTGCAGTTCTTC.

The chain recombines TRBV7-2 with TRBJ2-2, with 8 bases fitting TRBD1. The CDR3 contains 14 residues. V lost 3 bases to trimming and J lost 4 bases; unmatched junction nucleotides: 1. Germline V gives CDR1 SGHTA, CDR2 FQGNSA. The CDR3 DNA sequence: TGTGCCAGCAGCTTCACAGGGGGCACCGGGGAGCTGTTTTTT. It translates to CASSFTGGTGELFF.

The genes are TRBV5-1 and TRBJ2-3; weak D call: TRBD2 (5 bases). CDR3 length: 14 residues. V was trimmed by 1 base and J by 6 bases, leaving 12 bases between them. Germline V gene data show CDR1 as SGHRS and CDR2 as YFSETQ. Written as DNA, the CDR3 is TGCGCCAGCAGCTTGCTTACTAGTTCGGATACGCAGTATTTT. It translates to CASSLLTSSDTQYF.

The CDR3 DNA is TGTGCCAGCAGCCGAGGGGTCCAAGAGACCCAGTACTTC. Residues: CASSRGVQETQYF. The J gene is TRBJ2-5, the V gene TRBV9; D possibly matches TRBD1 or TRBD2 (5 bases each). Trimming left V 4 bases short and J 1 base short, with 8 bases between. CDR3 length: 13 amino acids. Per the germline V gene, CDR1 is SGDLS and CDR2 is YYNGEE.

This clone has a single count. The chain recombines TRBV18 with TRBJ2-5; D is unresolved. Germline V gene sequence: CDR1 KGHSH, CDR2 LQKENI. Trimming cost V 2 bases and J 2 bases, with 9 bases left between them. The CDR3 has 14 residues. The CDR3 DNA reads TGTGCCAGCTCACCAGGAACGAAGCAAGAGACCCAGTACTTC. It specifies CASSPGTKQETQYF.

The V gene is TRBV19, the J gene TRBJ2-1, with TRBD2 identical over 10 bases. The CDR3 runs to 15 residues. The J segment lost 3 bases and the V segment lost 3 bases, leaving 2 bases of the junction unmatched. Per the germline V gene, CDR1 is LNHDA and CDR2 is SQIVND (reference sequence). Here the CDR3 DNA reads TGTGCCAGTAGTATCCGGACTAGCGGCTACAATGAGCAGTTCTTC. Its protein product is CASSIRTSGYNEQFF.